One T cell receptor beta chain is described in this entry. This record belongs to a study of blood T cell repertoires in COVID-19. TCRdb's table, derived via immunoSEQ multiplex PCR, lists solely in-frame clones and lacks some. The data show roughly 430,000 clones, approximately 88% seen once. The sequence derives from a woman aged 40 to 50 with acute COVID-19. The material sequenced was PBMCs or T cells enriched from blood (not recorded which).

The CDR3 here is CASSEGEWDIDQPQHF. CDR3 DNA: TGTGCCAGCAGTGAAGGGGAATGGGACATAGATCAGCCCCAGCATTTT. The chain has TRBV25-1 and TRBJ1-5; maybe TRBD1 (6 bases). Per the germline V gene, CDR1 is MGHDK and CDR2 is SYGVNS. CDR3 length equals 16 residues. Trimming took off 2 bases at V and 5 bases at J, with 16 bases between the two ends.